The sequence of this TCR beta chain was determined in a study of PD-L1 blockade in urothelial cancer. Looking at the study overall: Patients took up atezolizumab in about 2014 at 1,200 mg intravenously every 3 weeks. The researchers analyzed blood 3 weeks (second dose) and 6 weeks after treatment start. Study outcomes and limitations: Lower than median blood TCR clonality before treatment predicted better survival.

Sequencing was performed with immunoSEQ multiplex PCR; in TCRdb, only in-frame clones are kept and a portion is missing. The table has approximately 70,000 clones, around 90% seen once; the top ten hold about 3.2%. As concerns this clone: Its antigen remains unknown.

CDR3 length: 14 amino acids. The V and J ends lost 3 bases and 6 bases, in that order; junction bases with no gene match: 8. Germline V gene sequence: CDR1 LNHDA, CDR2 SQIVND (reference sequence). This chain links TRBV19 with TRBJ2-7; 7 nucleotides line up with TRBD1. The starting material was PBMCs, obtained around atezolizumab (anti-PD-L1) treatment. This sequence was found in a man aged 55 to 70 with urothelial cancer. The CDR3 protein is CASSIPTNRGEQYF. In nucleotides, the CDR3 is TGTGCCAGTAGTATCCCTACCAACAGGGGCGAGCAGTACTTC.